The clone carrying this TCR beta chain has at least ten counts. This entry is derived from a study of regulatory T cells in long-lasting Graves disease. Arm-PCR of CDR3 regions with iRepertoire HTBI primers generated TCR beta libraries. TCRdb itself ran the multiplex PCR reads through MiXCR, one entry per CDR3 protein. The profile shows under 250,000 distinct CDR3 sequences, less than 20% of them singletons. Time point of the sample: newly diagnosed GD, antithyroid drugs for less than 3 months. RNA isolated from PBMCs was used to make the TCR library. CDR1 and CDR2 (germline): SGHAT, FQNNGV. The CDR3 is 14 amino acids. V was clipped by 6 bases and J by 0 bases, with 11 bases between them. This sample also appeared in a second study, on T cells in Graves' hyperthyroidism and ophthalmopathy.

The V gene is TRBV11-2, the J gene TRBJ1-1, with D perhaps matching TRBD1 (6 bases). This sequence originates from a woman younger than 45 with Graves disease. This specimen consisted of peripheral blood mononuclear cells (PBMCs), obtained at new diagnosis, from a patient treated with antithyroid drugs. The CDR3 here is CASSFGQLNTEAFF. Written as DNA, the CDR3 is TGTGCCAGCAGTTTCGGACAGCTGAACACTGAAGCTTTCTTT.